This T cell receptor (beta chain) comes out of a study of cytomegalovirus exposure and HLA in healthy donors. Sequencing used immunoSEQ multiplex PCR; TCRdb keeps in-frame clones, though not all of them. The table lists around 73,000 clones, 85% to 90% of them singletons. Germline loops: CDR1 MGHRA, CDR2 YSYEKL. This CDR3 has 15 residues. V trimming: 3 bases; J trimming: 0 bases; junction bases outside the gene matches: 5. Material: PBMCs. The V gene is TRBV4-1, the J gene TRBJ2-7; 7 nucleotides line up with TRBD1. The TCR originated in a woman aged 18-35 years in good health and CMV-seropositive. The CDR3 here is CASSHLQGYSYEQYF. For the CDR3, the DNA is TGCGCCAGCAGCCACCTACAGGGGTACTCCTACGAGCAGTACTTC.